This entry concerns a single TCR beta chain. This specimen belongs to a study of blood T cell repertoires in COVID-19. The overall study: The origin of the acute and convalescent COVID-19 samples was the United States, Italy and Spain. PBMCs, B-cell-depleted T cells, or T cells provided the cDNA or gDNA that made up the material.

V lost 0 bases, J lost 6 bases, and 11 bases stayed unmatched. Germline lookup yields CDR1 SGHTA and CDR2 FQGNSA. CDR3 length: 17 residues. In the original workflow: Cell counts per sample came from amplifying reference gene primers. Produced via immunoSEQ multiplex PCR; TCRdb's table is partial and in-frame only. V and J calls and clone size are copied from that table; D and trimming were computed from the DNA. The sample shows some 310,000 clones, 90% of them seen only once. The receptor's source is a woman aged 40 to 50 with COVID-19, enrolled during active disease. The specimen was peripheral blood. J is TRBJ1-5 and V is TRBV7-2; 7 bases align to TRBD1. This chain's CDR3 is CASSLAGQSHIRQPQHF. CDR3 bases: TGTGCCAGCAGCTTAGCGGGACAGTCCCATATCCGTCAGCCCCAGCATTTT.